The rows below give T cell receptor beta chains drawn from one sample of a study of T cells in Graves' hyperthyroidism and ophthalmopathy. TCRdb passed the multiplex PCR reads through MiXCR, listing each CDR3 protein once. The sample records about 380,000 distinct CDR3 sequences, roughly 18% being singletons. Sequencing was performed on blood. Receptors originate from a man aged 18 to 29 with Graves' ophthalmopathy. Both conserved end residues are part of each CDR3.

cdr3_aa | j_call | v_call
CASSSAGQGNNEQFF | TRBJ2-1 | TRBV28
CASSLTHGRGVPYEQYF | TRBJ2-7 | TRBV5-1
CASSLDWGGPEAFF | TRBJ1-1 | TRBV5-6
CASSPQGEQGGNQPQHF | TRBJ1-5 | TRBV5-1
CASSQGQGARGYTF | TRBJ1-2 | TRBV14
CASNRQDMNTEAFF | TRBJ1-1 | TRBV9
CASSGATGANEKLFF | TRBJ1-4 | TRBV25-1
CASSYDILSYNEQFF | TRBJ2-1 | TRBV7-9
CASSPRTGGPNQPQHF | TRBJ1-5 | TRBV12-3/TRBV12-4
CAISETGRGTGANVLTF | TRBJ2-6 | TRBV10-3
CASRRDANTGELFF | TRBJ2-2 | TRBV12-3/TRBV12-4
CASSGGTAANEKLFF | TRBJ1-4 | TRBV9
CASTEKGQLMNTEAFF | TRBJ1-1 | TRBV11-2
CASSYAGGGSDTQYF | TRBJ2-3 | TRBV6-9
CATSDPTYAAGETQYF | TRBJ2-5 | TRBV24-1
CSARVETDYTDTQYF | TRBJ2-3 | TRBV20-1
CASSLALPSAGELFF | TRBJ2-2 | TRBV5-6
CASSPRDTDTQYF | TRBJ2-3 | TRBV18
CSARDISLDTGELFF | TRBJ2-2 | TRBV20-1
CSASGGGQETQYF | TRBJ2-5 | TRBV20-1
CATSRRTQPGGELFF | TRBJ2-2 | TRBV15
CASTKSGTGYGYTF | TRBJ1-2 | TRBV7-9
CATSDPGQGVQETQYF | TRBJ2-5 | TRBV24-1
CASRFLLPRQAGTEAFF | TRBJ1-1 | TRBV6-1
CSASGGPSYQETQYF | TRBJ2-5 | TRBV20-1
CASSLTGGSPLHF | TRBJ1-6 | TRBV7-3
CASSQDGRLNEKLFF | TRBJ1-4 | TRBV3-1
CASSDDGTSGTGELFF | TRBJ2-2 | TRBV6-4
CASSFSGQGADTQYF | TRBJ2-3 | TRBV7-9